The 8 T cell receptor beta chains listed next were all sequenced from one sample in a study of blood T cells in healthy people across ages. A second PCR, run for roughly 7 to 11 cycles, used a sample-barcoded 5' primer plus a J-beta primer mix. TCRdb fed the 5' RACE reads into MiXCR, producing one record per CDR3 protein. The sample comprises a few hundred thousand distinct CDR3 sequences, approximately 52% of which are singletons, and roughly 51% rests with the top ten. Sequences were obtained from blood. The receptors originated from a man in his sixties in good health.

This chain connects TRBV5-8 to TRBJ1-1; D is possibly TRBD1 (6 bases). The V gene lost 3 bases and the J gene lost 3 bases, with 9 bases spanning the gap. The CDR3 consists of 13 residues. CDR1 and CDR2 (germline): SGHTS, YDEGEE. Written as DNA, the CDR3 is TGTGCCAGCAGCTGGGGGGCCCACACTGAAGCTTTCTTT. Its translation: CASSWGAHTEAFF.

The rearrangement joins TRBV29-1 to TRBJ2-1; possible D gene TRBD2, 6 bases. The CDR3 has 14 amino acids. V was cut by 3 bases and J by 2 bases, with 11 bases left in between. The germline CDR1 and CDR2 sequences are SQVTM and ANQGSEA. CDR3 nucleotide sequence: TGCAGCGTTGAGGGGCGGGATGCCTACAATGAGCAGTTCTTC. Translation: CSVEGRDAYNEQFF.

The V and J genes are TRBV6-1 and TRBJ1-5, with 12 bases identical to TRBD1. The germline V gene has CDR1 MNHNS and CDR2 SASEGT. Germline trimming cut 6 bases from V and 6 bases from J; bases unmatched to any gene: 6. The CDR3 spans 15 residues. The CDR3 spells CASSHGTGGFQPQHF. Written as DNA, the CDR3 is TGTGCCAGCAGCCATGGGACAGGGGGCTTTCAGCCCCAGCATTTT.

The chain recombines TRBV9 with TRBJ2-7, with D perhaps matching TRBD1 or TRBD2 (6 bases each). The CDR3 spans 13 residues. V was shortened by 1 base and J by 6 bases, with 11 bases between the two germline ends. Germline assignment: CDR1 SGDLS and CDR2 YYNGEE. As DNA, the CDR3 is TGTGCCAGCAGCGTAAAACAGGGAGGCGAGCAGTACTTC. This gives the protein CASSVKQGGEQYF.

This chain connects TRBV5-1 to TRBJ1-1; no clear D gene. The CDR3 has 12 amino acids. Germline V CDR1 and CDR2: SGHRS, YFSETQ. Trimming removed 5 bases from V and 5 bases from J, with 10 bases in between. The DNA of the CDR3 is TGCGCCAGCAGGAAGGGTGGGACTGAAGCTTTCTTT. Translating gives CASRKGGTEAFF. The variable domain in full, with the rest retrieved from reference TRBV5-1 and TRBJ1-1, is KAGVTQTPRYLIKTRGQQVTLSCSPISGHRSVSWYQQTPGQGLQFLFEYFSETQRNKGNFPGRFSGRQFSNSRSEMNVSTLELGDSALYLCASRKGGTEAFFGQGTRLTVV.

The CDR3 region is CATSFARTGPETQYF. CDR3 nucleotide sequence: TGTGCCACCAGCTTCGCTCGCACCGGGCCAGAGACCCAGTACTTC. The chain couples TRBV15 to TRBJ2-5; D is unclear. V dropped 5 bases and J dropped 4 bases, with 17 bases sitting between them. This CDR3 is 15 amino acids long. Germline values: CDR1 LNHNV, CDR2 YYDKDF (reference sequence).

The chain is built from TRBV2 and TRBJ2-3; D possibly corresponds to TRBD2 (5 bases). CDR1 SNHLY and CDR2 FYNNEI come from the germline V gene. The CDR3 totals 16 residues. V shed 2 bases and J shed 5 bases, with 17 bases lying between them. CDR3 DNA sequence: TGTGCCAGCAGTGAATTGGCGGGCCAAAGAGGAGATACGCAGTATTTT. Translation gives CASSELAGQRGDTQYF.

Turning to this clonotype: The junction differs from germline at one of its ends, possibly a read error. The chain employs TRBV4-2 and TRBJ2-5; D possibly corresponds to TRBD2 (6 bases). Germline V gives CDR1 LGHNA, CDR2 YNFKEQ. The length of the CDR3 is 13 residues. In DNA form, the CDR3 reads TGTGCCGGCAGCCCGGGACTGTGGGAGACCCAGTACTTC. It is translated as CAGSPGLWETQYF.